Sequencing of this T cell receptor beta chain was carried out in a study of shared clonotypes between healthy human individuals. Everyone who donated was a Caucasian adult who lived in Nashville, Tennessee. The count of this clone is one. Its antigen remains unknown. The V gene lost 2 bases and the J gene lost 3 bases, with 13 bases spanning the gap. CDR1 and CDR2 (germline): SGHRS, YFSETQ. The CDR3 extends over 15 amino acids. Libraries were prepared by immunoSEQ multiplex PCR; TCRdb keeps only in-frame clonotypes and omits some of them. The sample shows about 1 million clones, approximately 72% of them seen only once. Study-wide results and limits: Sampling was confined to blood; repertoires within tissues likely differ.

The rearrangement links TRBV5-1 to TRBJ2-3; D is uncertain. The source of this sequence is a man between 18 and 35 years old in good health. The sequencing input was memory CD4+ T cells sorted from blood. Subset reported: CD45RA-negative fraction. The CDR3 here is CASSFDTLKTDTQYF. CDR3 DNA: TGCGCCAGCAGCTTTGACACCCTGAAGACAGATACGCAGTATTTT.